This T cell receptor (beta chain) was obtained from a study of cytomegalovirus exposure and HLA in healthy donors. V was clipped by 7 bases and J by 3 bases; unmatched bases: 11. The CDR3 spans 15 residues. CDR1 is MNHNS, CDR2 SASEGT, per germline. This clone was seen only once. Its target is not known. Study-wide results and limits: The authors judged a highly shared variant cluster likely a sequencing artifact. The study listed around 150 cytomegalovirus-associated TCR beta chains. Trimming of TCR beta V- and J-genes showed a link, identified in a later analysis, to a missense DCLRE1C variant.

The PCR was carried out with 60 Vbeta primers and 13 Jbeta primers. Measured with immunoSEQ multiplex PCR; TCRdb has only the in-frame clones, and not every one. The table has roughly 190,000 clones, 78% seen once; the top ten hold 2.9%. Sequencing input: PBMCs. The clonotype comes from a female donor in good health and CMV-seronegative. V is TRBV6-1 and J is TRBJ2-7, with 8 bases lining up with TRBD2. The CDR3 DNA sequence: TGTGCCAGCACGGGCATGGTAGCGGGGAGCTACGAGCAGTACTTC. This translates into CASTGMVAGSYEQYF.